The clone carrying this T cell receptor beta chain appeared a few times. Its antigen is still unknown. This entry belongs to a study of T cells in Graves' hyperthyroidism and ophthalmopathy. General observations from the study: Blood also carried most thyroid clonotypes expanded above 0.001.

Trimming cost V 3 bases and J 3 bases, with 14 bases left between them. The length of the CDR3 is 15 residues. Germline assignment: CDR1 ENHRY and CDR2 SYGVKD. TCR beta CDR3 region amplification was performed from RNA transcripts. The HTBI primer set drove a first-round RT-PCR of the TCR CDR3. TCRdb reprocessed the multiplex PCR reads via MiXCR and lists one record per CDR3 protein. The sample lists about half a million distinct CDR3 sequences, around 16% seen once, with less than 30% in the top ten. The study included ophthalmopathy patients with Clinical Activity Score at least 3, NOSPECS grade at least 4 and duration under 3 months. Any patient presenting with uncontrolled infection, other autoimmune disease, pregnancy or lactation was left out. The PBMCs had their origin in 10 ml of fresh peripheral blood.

The chain recombines TRBV10-3 with TRBJ1-2; a weak D match, TRBD1 (5 bases). The clonotype was recovered from a woman younger than 45 with Graves' ophthalmopathy. Sequences were obtained from blood. This CDR3 is CAISEGQSAHYGYTF. The DNA for the CDR3 is TGTGCCATCAGTGAAGGACAATCAGCTCACTATGGCTACACCTTC.